This T cell receptor (beta chain) was documented in a study of CD8+CD57+ T cells in acquired aplastic anemia. Study at large: Recorded DNA amounts for sorted CD4+ and CD8+ cells had an average of about 3 ug.

Points on this clonotype: Its antigen is undetermined.

There are 14 residues in the CDR3. The germline CDR1 and CDR2 sequences are KGHDR and SFDVKD. The V gene lost 0 bases and the J gene lost 4 bases, with 7 bases spanning the gap. Profiling that covered TCR beta VDJ and CDR3 relied on genomic DNA as its template. Using its own MiXCR run on the reads, TCRdb lists one record per CDR3 protein. The repertoire holds 170,000 or so distinct CDR3 sequences, with 45% to 50% as singletons. Whole-study results and caveats: The same twenty-nine CD8+ CDR3 sequences occurred in patients and in controls.

CD8+CD57+ cell expansion, shown by flow cytometry, had occurred in the patients selected for sequencing. The sequence was obtained from a human donor with aplastic anemia. The chain links TRBV24-1 to TRBJ2-3; D gene ambiguous. The sequenced sample consisted of sorted CD4+, CD8+, or CD8+CD57+ T cells (not recorded which) from PBMCs. CDR3 DNA: TGTGCCACCAGTGATTTGCTGGAGTCAGATACGCAGTATTTT. This codes for CATSDLLESDTQYF.